A selection of T cell receptor beta chains follows, all from one sample in a study of PD-1 blockade in classical Hodgkin lymphoma. Using immunoSEQ multiplex PCR, the repertoire was profiled, and TCRdb retains in-frame clones only, with some absent. The sample lists fewer than 8,500 clones, about 80% occurring once. Sample: CD4+ T cells from blood, taken at baseline. These receptors originate from a human donor with classical Hodgkin lymphoma. Both conserved end residues are part of each CDR3. Each record gives: J gene, clone size, D gene, V gene, CDR3 DNA, CDR3 protein. A D gene is named only where the DNA matches it firmly. For some rows the clone size is stated as once, few or many, or as a class when expanded; others skip it.

TRBJ2-7 | . | . | TRBV19 | TGTGCCAGTAGTGCCTTGCTTGGGGGCAGGGAGCGCGAGCAGTACTTC | CASSALLGGREREQYF
TRBJ2-1 | . | TRBD2 | TRBV19 | TGTGCCAGTATTCTCCGGGGGGGGCCTAGCAATGAGCAGTTCTTC | CASILRGGPSNEQFF
TRBJ1-3 | . | . | TRBV7-9 | TGTGCCAGCAGCTTAGCCGAAGGTGGAAACACCATATATTTT | CASSLAEGGNTIYF
TRBJ1-1 | . | TRBD1 | TRBV7-6 | TGTGCCAGCAGCTCCCGTGTCCCGGGACAGGGGCAGTGGGTTAAAGCTTTCTTT | CASSSRVPGQGQWVKAFF
TRBJ2-2 | . | . | TRBV11-3 | TGTGCCAGCAGCTCGGGCACCGGGTCGGCTGGGGAGCTGTTTTTT | CASSSGTGSAGELFF
TRBJ1-2 | . | . | TRBV6-5 | TGTGCCAGCAGCCGGACAGCTAACTATGGCTACACCTTC | CASSRTANYGYTF
TRBJ1-1 | . | TRBD1 | TRBV7-2 | TGTGCCAGCAGCCTCGGACAGGGGATCAACACTGAAGCTTTCTTT | CASSLGQGINTEAFF
TRBJ1-3 | . | . | TRBV5-5 | TGTGCCAGCAGCGTCCTACAGGGATTACCGGGAAACACCATATATTTT | CASSVLQGLPGNTIYF
TRBJ2-2 | . | TRBD1 | TRBV11-2 | TGTGCCAGCAGCTTAAGGACAGGCGGCACCGGGGAGCTGTTTTTT | CASSLRTGGTGELFF
TRBJ1-3 | few | . | TRBV19 | TGTGCCAGTAGTCTCACCGGGACTTTTGGAAACACCATATATTTT | CASSLTGTFGNTIYF
TRBJ2-5 | . | . | TRBV7-9 | TGTGCCAGCAGCCCAAGGGGGACTCCACAAGAGACCCAGTACTTC | CASSPRGTPQETQYF
TRBJ2-2 | . | . | TRBV7-8 | TGTGCCAGCAGTTCCCACACCGGGGAGCTGTTTTTT | CASSSHTGELFF
TRBJ2-1 | . | TRBD2 | TRBV5-5 | TGTGCCAGCAGCTTCGGGCTAGCGGGTTACAATGAGCAGTTCTTC | CASSFGLAGYNEQFF
TRBJ2-4 | . | . | TRBV18 | TGTGCCAGCTCAATCTCTGCGACCGGGGGTAAAAACATTCAGTACTTC | CASSISATGGKNIQYF
TRBJ2-3 | once | . | TRBV18 | TGTGCCAGCTCAACAGGGATCCATTCCACAGATACGCAGTATTTT | CASSTGIHSTDTQYF
TRBJ2-5 | . | . | TRBV5-8 | TGTGCCAGCAGCCTTCGGGCGGGGGCAGAGACCCAGTACTTC | CASSLRAGAETQYF
TRBJ2-5 | few | TRBD2 | TRBV7-9 | TGTGCCAGCAGCAGGAAAGCGGGGAGAGAGACCCAGTACTTC | CASSRKAGRETQYF
TRBJ2-2 | few | . | TRBV28 | TGTGCCAGCAGAAGACAGAGCGGCTACACCGGGGAGCTGTTTTTT | CASRRQSGYTGELFF
TRBJ2-5 | . | TRBD2 | TRBV7-7 | TGTGCTAGCAGCTTCGGCGGGAGCCAAGAGACCCAGTACTTC | CASSFGGSQETQYF
TRBJ2-3 | . | TRBD2 | TRBV5-1 | TGCGCCAGCAGCCCCGGGGGGGCGGAAGATACGCAGTATTTT | CASSPGGAEDTQYF
TRBJ2-5 | . | . | TRBV7-9 | TGTGCCAGCAGCTTAAGACCACCCTTAGGAGAGGAGACCCAGTACTTC | CASSLRPPLGEETQYF
TRBJ2-7 | . | . | TRBV5-6 | TGTGCCAGCAGCTTCGGGACAACCGGCGAGCAGTACTTC | CASSFGTTGEQYF
TRBJ1-3 | . | . | TRBV28 | TGTGCCAGCAGAGAAAGGGGAAACACCATATATTTT | CASRERGNTIYF
TRBJ1-5 | . | TRBD1 | TRBV15 | TGTGCCACCAGCAGCGGGACAGTATGGAATCAGCCCCAGCATTTT | CATSSGTVWNQPQHF
TRBJ1-6 | . | . | TRBV5-4 | TGTGCCAGCAGCTCTCTGGGTTTCAACCCTAATTCACCCCTCCACTTT | CASSSLGFNPNSPLHF